This entry lists 25 T cell receptor beta chains sequenced from one sample in a study of STAT5B mutations in CD4+ large granular lymphocyte leukemia (dated by TCRdb to 2021 to 2024). Library preparation employed the immunoSEQ multiplex PCR assay. Here the immuneACCESS table is served through TCRdb, limited to in-frame sequences with V and J called. Missing clones are a known gap in these copies; in checked studies unresolved V genes cover under half, and the rest lacks a known reason. This sample gives 38,000 or so clones in total; about 82% of them show up just once. The ten largest clones represent around 1.3% of the sample. The sequencing input was CD4+ T cells from blood buffy coats. The receptors originated from a human donor in good health.

V is TRBV10-1 and J is TRBJ2-7; D not certain. The CDR3 sequence is 12 residues long. The germline V gene encodes CDR1 WNHNN and CDR2 SYGVQD (reference sequence). Trimming pared 1 base from V and 7 bases from J, leaving 8 bases between. CDR3 sequence: CASSEWRREQYF. In DNA, the CDR3 is TGCGCCAGCAGTGAGTGGAGACGGGAGCAGTACTTC.

The genes are TRBV25-1 and TRBJ2-3; D unresolved. This CDR3 is 16 amino acids long. The V and J ends lost 1 base and 0 bases respectively, with 11 bases between them. Germline V gene data show CDR1 as MGHDK and CDR2 as SYGVNS. CDR3 sequence: CASSEFTGPSTDTQYF. CDR3 coding DNA: TGTGCCAGCAGTGAATTTACGGGCCCTAGCACAGATACGCAGTATTTT.

The CDR3 loop reads CASSPAGNQANYGYTF. For the CDR3, the DNA is TGTGCCAGCTCACCAGCGGGAAACCAAGCTAACTATGGCTACACCTTC. V usage is TRBV18 and J usage is TRBJ1-2; unclear D gene. V lost 2 bases and J 0 bases, leaving 13 bases between the germline ends. The germline CDR1 and CDR2 sequences are KGHSH and LQKENI. The CDR3 totals 16 residues.

A few counts support this clone. This chain connects TRBV7-2 to TRBJ2-7, with 9 bases that match TRBD2. The CDR3 extends over 15 amino acids. CDR1 SGHTA and CDR2 FQGNSA come from the germline V gene. Germline trimming cut 5 bases from V and 7 bases from J; bases unmatched to any gene: 12. The CDR3 coding sequence is TGTGCCAGCAGCCCGCTAGGGACTAGCATGGGTGAGCAGTACTTC. Translated, it gives CASSPLGTSMGEQYF. The full variable domain, rest sourced from reference TRBV7-2 and TRBJ2-7, is GAGVSQSPSNKVTEKGKDVELRCDPISGHTALYWYRQSLGQGLEFLIYFQGNSAPDKSGLPSDRFSAERTGGSVSTLTIQRTQQEDSAVYLCASSPLGTSMGEQYFGPGTRLTVT.

This clone was detected only a few times. CDR3 coding DNA: TGTGCCAGCAGCTTAGCGTCTTCCAACTATGGCTACACCTTC. Translating it yields CASSLASSNYGYTF. The V and J genes are TRBV7-8 and TRBJ1-2, with D unresolved. There are 14 residues in the CDR3. Germline assignment: CDR1 SGHVS and CDR2 FQNEAQ. V dropped 0 bases and J dropped 2 bases, with 7 bases sitting between them.

The chain has TRBV6-1 and TRBJ1-1; no clear D. The CDR3 covers 13 residues. V lost 2 bases and J lost 4, with 8 bases in between. Germline values: CDR1 MNHNS, CDR2 SASEGT. CDR3 bases: TGTGCCAGCAGTGAACAACAAATCACTGAAGCTTTCTTT. Its translation: CASSEQQITEAFF.

The chain recombines TRBV2 with TRBJ1-5; a possible D gene is TRBD1 (5 bases). CDR1 and CDR2 from the germline V gene are SNHLY and FYNNEI. This CDR3 has 15 amino acids. V lost 5 bases and J 7 bases, leaving 18 bases between the germline ends. CDR3 DNA: TGTGCCAGCAGTCTCCTGGGGGGGGAACTGCAGCCCCAGCATTTT. Protein: CASSLLGGELQPQHF. The variable domain in full, completed from reference TRBV2 and TRBJ1-5, reads EPEVTQTPSHQVTQMGQEVILRCVPISNHLYFYWYRQILGQKVEFLVSFYNNEISEKSEIFDDQFSVERPDGSNFTLKIRSTKLEDSAMYFCASSLLGGELQPQHFGDGTRLSIL.

The rearrangement uses TRBV30 and TRBJ1-4; D gene unclear. The CDR3 has 14 residues. Germline values: CDR1 GTSNPN, CDR2 SVGIG (reference sequence). Trimming removed 1 base at V and 0 bases at J, with 6 bases between. CDR3 DNA sequence: TGTGCCTGGAGTGGAACTTCAACTAATGAAAAACTGTTTTTT. Translation gives CAWSGTSTNEKLFF.

V usage is TRBV18 and J usage is TRBJ2-5; D gene uncertain. Trimming removed 2 bases from V and 5 bases from J, with 12 bases in between. There are 14 residues in the CDR3. CDR1 and CDR2 (germline): KGHSH, LQKENI. Written as DNA, the CDR3 is TGTGCCAGCTCACCAAACGCTAGTAGGGAGACCCAGTACTTC. Encoded protein: CASSPNASRETQYF.

The chain combines TRBV5-1 with TRBJ2-7; TRBD2 aligns across 8 bases. Germline assignment: CDR1 SGHRS and CDR2 YFSETQ. The CDR3 has 14 amino acids. With V trimmed by 6 bases and J by 2 bases, 7 bases remained unmatched. CDR3 amino acids: CASTTGGEAYEQYF. In nucleotides, the CDR3 is TGCGCCAGCACAACGGGAGGGGAAGCCTACGAGCAGTACTTC.

This rearrangement joins TRBV19 to TRBJ2-5; 8 nucleotides align to TRBD2. V lost 4 bases to trimming and J lost 0 bases; unmatched junction nucleotides: 4. Germline V gene lookup returns CDR1 LNHDA and CDR2 SQIVND (reference sequence). This CDR3 is built from 15 residues. The CDR3 DNA reads as TGTGCCAGTAGTAGACTAGCGCTGTACCAAGAGACCCAGTACTTC. Protein sequence: CASSRLALYQETQYF.

This chain connects TRBV15 to TRBJ1-2; D ambiguous. The CDR3 is made up of 14 amino acids. Germline V gene data show CDR1 as LNHNV and CDR2 as YYDKDF (reference sequence). Trimming left V 0 bases short and J 2 bases short, with 7 bases between. In DNA, the CDR3 is TGTGCCACCAGCAGAGATCGCGCCAACTATGGCTACACCTTC. Protein: CATSRDRANYGYTF. The whole variable domain, remainder taken from reference TRBV15 and TRBJ1-2, is DAMVIQNPRYQVTQFGKPVTLSCSQTLNHNVMYWYQQKSSQAPKLLFHYYDKDFNNEADTPDNFQSRRPNTSFCFLDIRSPGLGDTAMYLCATSRDRANYGYTFGSGTRLTVV.

V gene TRBV9 combines with J gene TRBJ1-5; a possible D gene is TRBD1 (5 bases). Germline CDR1 and CDR2: SGDLS and YYNGEE. V gave up 1 base and J gave up 3 bases, with 8 bases separating them. The CDR3 is 14 amino acids. For the CDR3, the DNA is TGTGCCAGCAGCGTATCAGGGACCAATCAGCCCCAGCATTTT. As protein: CASSVSGTNQPQHF. The full variable domain, completed using reference TRBV9 and TRBJ1-5, is DSGVTQTPKHLITATGQRVTLRCSPRSGDLSVYWYQQSLDQGLQFLIQYYNGEERAKGNILERFSAQQFPDLHSELNLSSLELGDSALYFCASSVSGTNQPQHFGDGTRLSIL.

V is TRBV6-1 and J is TRBJ1-4; tentative D call: TRBD1 (6 bases). The CDR3 is 15 residues long. Looked up from germline, CDR1 is MNHNS and CDR2 is SASEGT. V was cut by 6 bases and J by 0 bases, with 11 bases left in between. The CDR3 is CASSPRGATNEKLFF. The CDR3 coding sequence is TGTGCCAGCAGCCCCAGGGGAGCAACTAATGAAAAACTGTTTTTT.

The chain links TRBV28 to TRBJ1-3, with 8 bases fitting TRBD1. The V segment lost 3 bases and the J segment 3 bases; nucleotides outside the gene matches: 7. The CDR3 extends over 16 amino acids. Per the germline V gene, CDR1 is MDHEN and CDR2 is SYDVKM. CDR3 residues: CASSFGQGARGNTIYF. In nucleotides, the CDR3 is TGTGCCAGCAGTTTTGGGCAGGGGGCGCGTGGAAACACCATATATTTT.

This chain links TRBV9 with TRBJ2-1; no clear D. The V end lost 0 bases, the J end lost 4 bases, and 14 bases lay between the germline ends. Germline CDR1 and CDR2: SGDLS and YYNGEE. The CDR3 sequence is 16 residues long. The CDR3 DNA follows: TGTGCCAGCAGCGTAGGTCGTCGCGGTCCTTACAATGAGCAGTTCTTC. It is translated as CASSVGRRGPYNEQFF. The full variable domain, with the rest looked up from reference TRBV9 and TRBJ2-1, is DSGVTQTPKHLITATGQRVTLRCSPRSGDLSVYWYQQSLDQGLQFLIQYYNGEERAKGNILERFSAQQFPDLHSELNLSSLELGDSALYFCASSVGRRGPYNEQFFGPGTRLTVL.

The V gene is TRBV11-2, the J gene TRBJ2-7, with 7 bases aligning to TRBD1. V gave up 4 bases and J gave up 3 bases; unmatched junction bases: 9. From germline, CDR1 is SGHAT and CDR2 FQNNGV. CDR3 size: 15 residues. DNA for the CDR3: TGTGCCAGCAGCTCCTCACAGGGGTCCTTCTACGAGCAGTACTTC. Its protein product is CASSSSQGSFYEQYF.

The chain carries TRBV5-1 and TRBJ1-2; possible D gene TRBD1, 5 bases. Germline assignment: CDR1 SGHRS and CDR2 YFSETQ. Trimming left V 0 bases short and J 8 bases short, with 8 bases between. This CDR3 spans 12 amino acids. The CDR3 DNA sequence: TGCGCCAGCAGCTTGGTAGGGGACGGCTACACCTTC. The encoded protein is CASSLVGDGYTF. Drawing the rest from reference TRBV5-1 and TRBJ1-2, the complete variable domain is KAGVTQTPRYLIKTRGQQVTLSCSPISGHRSVSWYQQTPGQGLQFLFEYFSETQRNKGNFPGRFSGRQFSNSRSEMNVSTLELGDSALYLCASSLVGDGYTFGSGTRLTVV.

V is TRBV6-5 and J is TRBJ2-7; D call uncertain. Germline CDR1 MNHEY, CDR2 SVGAGI. CDR3 length equals 13 residues. The ends were cut back, 8 bases at V and 5 bases at J, with 16 bases in the middle. The CDR3 DNA is TGTGCCAGCGGGTCCCCCCGACACCACGAGCAGTACTTC. Translation: CASGSPRHHEQYF.

V is TRBV29-1 and J is TRBJ1-5; perhaps TRBD1 as D (6 bases). V was trimmed by 7 bases and J by 4 bases, leaving 11 bases between them. Per the germline V gene, CDR1 is SQVTM and CDR2 is ANQGSEA. The CDR3 totals 12 residues. CDR3 in amino acids: CSASTGNQPQHF. The CDR3 DNA follows: TGCAGCGCCTCGACAGGAAATCAGCCCCAGCATTTT.

This sequence joins TRBV4-1 and TRBJ2-3; 11 bases fit TRBD2. The CDR3 loop spans 15 amino acids. Germline loops: CDR1 MGHRA, CDR2 YSYEKL. The V and J ends lost 8 bases and 3 bases, in that order; junction bases with no gene match: 7. The CDR3: CASGNSGGGTDTQYF. The CDR3 DNA is TGCGCCAGCGGGAATAGCGGGGGGGGGACAGATACGCAGTATTTT.

The rearrangement links TRBV30 to TRBJ1-2; the match to TRBD1 covers 8 bases. There are 13 residues in the CDR3. CDR1 GTSNPN and CDR2 SVGIG come from the germline V gene (reference sequence). The trim removed 2 bases at V and 4 bases at J, leaving 3 bases unmatched. This CDR3 reads CAWSLQGGYGYTF. The CDR3 DNA is TGTGCCTGGAGTTTACAGGGGGGCTATGGCTACACCTTC.

J is TRBJ1-2 and V is TRBV7-9, with D possibly TRBD1 on 5 matching bases. The CDR3 loop spans 14 amino acids. Germline V lookup: CDR1 SEHNR, CDR2 FQNEAQ (reference sequence). Trimming took 0 bases from V and 7 from J, leaving 12 bases between them. In nucleotides, the CDR3 is TGTGCCAGCAGCTTAGCGGTGGGACTGGGTGGCTACACCTTC. Residues: CASSLAVGLGGYTF.

This chain links TRBV10-3 with TRBJ2-7; no clear D gene. Germline V gene data show CDR1 as ENHRY and CDR2 as SYGVKD. Trimming took 2 bases from V and 3 from J, leaving 14 bases between them. CDR3 size: 15 residues. The CDR3 protein is CAISEIPGSHYEQYF. For the CDR3, the DNA is TGTGCCATCAGTGAGATCCCTGGGTCCCACTACGAGCAGTACTTC.

The chain employs TRBV23-1 and TRBJ2-7, with D perhaps TRBD2 (5 bases). TRBV23-1 is an open reading frame whose function is uncertain. This CDR3 contains 14 residues. Deletions cut 8 bases from V and 2 bases from J, with 16 bases between. CDR3 region: CASPLREMAYEQYF. The CDR3 DNA is TGCGCCAGCCCCCTGAGGGAGATGGCCTACGAGCAGTACTTC.